The clone carrying this T cell receptor (beta chain) was recorded a few times. Per germline, CDR1 SGHTA and CDR2 FQGNSA. The V and J ends lost 2 bases and 1 base respectively, with 4 bases between them. The CDR3 has 13 residues. The data are from a study of early T cells in non-severe SARS-CoV-2 infection. Unique molecular identifiers tagged individual cDNA molecules. TCRdb passed the 5' RACE reads through MiXCR, listing each CDR3 protein once. Among approximately 70,000 distinct CDR3 sequences listed, 9.5% to 15% were seen once. The specimen was whole blood. This clonotype originated in an adult who was a healthcare worker with PCR-confirmed SARS-CoV-2 infection or an uninfected control (not recorded which). The V gene is TRBV7-2, the J gene TRBJ2-3, with D uncertain. CDR3 sequence reads: CASSLQGTDTQYF. Here the CDR3 DNA reads TGTGCCAGCAGCTTACAGGGCACAGATACGCAGTATTTT.